These 9 T cell receptor beta chains came from one sample sequenced in a study of cytomegalovirus exposure and HLA in healthy donors. PCR amplification relied on 60 Vbeta primers (plus 13 Jbeta primers). Only in-frame clones appear in the TCRdb table, and some are missing; sequencing was by immunoSEQ multiplex PCR. Among around 91,000 clones listed, 78% were seen once. The sequenced sample was PBMCs. The receptors were sampled from a male donor in good health and CMV-seropositive.

The chain has TRBV2 and TRBJ1-5, with a weak D call TRBD1 (5 bases). This CDR3 is built from 14 residues. V dropped 7 bases and J dropped 4 bases, with 14 bases sitting between them. Germline CDR1 SNHLY, CDR2 FYNNEI. The CDR3 sequence is CASNTGLANQPQHF. The DNA for the CDR3 is TGTGCCAGCAACACGGGACTGGCTAATCAGCCCCAGCATTTT.

The gene calls are TRBV6-5 and TRBJ1-2; TRBD1 agrees at 12 bases. V lost 5 bases and J lost 8; bases outside the gene matches: 3. Germline V gives CDR1 MNHEY, CDR2 SVGAGI. The CDR3 covers 13 residues. CDR3 loop: CASSTGTGGGYTF. As DNA, the CDR3 is TGTGCCAGCAGTACTGGGACAGGGGGCGGCTACACCTTC.

This chain links TRBV4-1 with TRBJ2-1; tentatively, D is TRBD1 (6 bases). Germline V gene lookup returns CDR1 MGHRA and CDR2 YSYEKL. V was cut by 1 base and J by 7 bases, with 11 bases left in between. The length of the CDR3 is 14 residues. The CDR3 loop reads CASSQVFTGNEQFF. CDR3 in DNA: TGCGCCAGCAGCCAAGTCTTCACAGGGAATGAGCAGTTCTTC.

This clone appeared a few times. The rearrangement uses TRBV5-4 and TRBJ2-1, with 11 nucleotides matching TRBD2. The germline V gene encodes CDR1 SGHNT and CDR2 YYREEE (reference sequence). Trimming cost V 10 bases and J 7 bases; bases outside gene matches: 10. The CDR3 consists of 14 residues. The CDR3 protein is CAVNLAGGRNEQFF. CDR3 in DNA: TGTGCCGTCAATCTAGCGGGGGGTCGAAATGAGCAGTTCTTC. The whole variable domain, filled in from reference TRBV5-4 and TRBJ2-1, reads ETGVTQSPTHLIKTRGQQVTLRCSSQSGHNTVSWYQQALGQGPQFIFQYYREEENGRGNFPPRFSGLQFPNYSSELNVNALELDDSALYLCAVNLAGGRNEQFFGPGTRLTVL.

The V gene is TRBV7-9, the J gene TRBJ1-2; D is unclear. With 2 bases removed from V and 2 bases from J, the gap between germline ends came to 9 bases. The CDR3 is made up of 14 amino acids. CDR1 SEHNR and CDR2 FQNEAQ come from the germline V gene (reference sequence). CDR3 region: CASSLNSKNYGYTF. The CDR3 nucleotides read TGTGCCAGCAGCTTAAACAGCAAGAACTATGGCTACACCTTC.

This chain joins TRBV2 and TRBJ2-3, with 11 bases identical to TRBD1. Germline V lookup: CDR1 SNHLY, CDR2 FYNNEI. The CDR3 contains 15 residues. With 7 bases clipped from V and 5 bases from J, the junction kept 8 bases outside the gene matches. For the CDR3, the DNA is TGTGCCAGCAAGAAGGACAGGGGGCATGGAGATACGCAGTATTTT. It yields the protein CASKKDRGHGDTQYF.

The V gene is TRBV5-4, the J gene TRBJ2-2; 11 bases align to TRBD2. Germline values: CDR1 SGHNT, CDR2 YYREEE (reference sequence). After removal of 4 bases from V and 1 base from J, the junction contained 6 bases not matched to a gene. This CDR3 region has 17 residues. The CDR3 reads CASSPIAGGVNTGELFF. The CDR3 nucleotides are TGTGCCAGCAGCCCGATAGCGGGAGGGGTGAACACCGGGGAGCTGTTTTTT.

The rearrangement links TRBV5-1 to TRBJ2-3; 8 bases align to TRBD2. The CDR3 runs 17 residues. CDR1 and CDR2 (germline): SGHRS, YFSETQ. Unmatched junction bases numbered 8, after V lost 0 bases and J lost 2 bases. The CDR3 region is CASSLAVGRGDTDTQYF. The CDR3 DNA follows: TGCGCCAGCAGCTTGGCGGTAGGGCGGGGGGACACAGATACGCAGTATTTT.

The rearrangement links TRBV7-2 to TRBJ2-5, with D possibly matching TRBD2 (6 bases). CDR1 and CDR2 from the germline V gene are SGHTA and FQGNSA. The CDR3 covers 13 residues. V lost 1 base and J 4 bases, leaving 7 bases between the germline ends. CDR3 region: CASSLVGGETQYF. CDR3 bases: TGTGCCAGCAGCTTAGTGGGGGGAGAGACCCAGTACTTC. Drawing the rest from reference TRBV7-2 and TRBJ2-5, the complete variable domain is GAGVSQSPSNKVTEKGKDVELRCDPISGHTALYWYRQSLGQGLEFLIYFQGNSAPDKSGLPSDRFSAERTGGSVSTLTIQRTQQEDSAVYLCASSLVGGETQYFGPGTRLLVL.